The sequence of this T cell receptor (beta chain) was determined in a study of cytomegalovirus exposure and HLA in healthy donors. PCR was performed using 60 Vbeta and 13 Jbeta primers. TCRdb's table, derived via immunoSEQ multiplex PCR, lists solely in-frame clones and lacks some. Of 310,000 or so clones listed, around 90% are singletons. Germline lookup yields CDR1 SNHLY and CDR2 FYNNEI. Trimming took 3 bases from V and 3 from J, leaving 9 bases between them. The CDR3 has 15 amino acids. Sequencing input: PBMCs. The sequence was obtained from a young woman in good health and CMV-seronegative. This chain uses TRBV2 with TRBJ1-6; D remains ambiguous. CDR3 in amino acids: CASSDSGNYNSPLHF. CDR3 sequence (DNA): TGTGCCAGCAGTGATAGCGGGAACTATAATTCACCCCTCCACTTT. Complete variable domain (other parts from reference TRBV2 and TRBJ1-6): EPEVTQTPSHQVTQMGQEVILRCVPISNHLYFYWYRQILGQKVEFLVSFYNNEISEKSEIFDDQFSVERPDGSNFTLKIRSTKLEDSAMYFCASSDSGNYNSPLHFGNGTRLTVT.